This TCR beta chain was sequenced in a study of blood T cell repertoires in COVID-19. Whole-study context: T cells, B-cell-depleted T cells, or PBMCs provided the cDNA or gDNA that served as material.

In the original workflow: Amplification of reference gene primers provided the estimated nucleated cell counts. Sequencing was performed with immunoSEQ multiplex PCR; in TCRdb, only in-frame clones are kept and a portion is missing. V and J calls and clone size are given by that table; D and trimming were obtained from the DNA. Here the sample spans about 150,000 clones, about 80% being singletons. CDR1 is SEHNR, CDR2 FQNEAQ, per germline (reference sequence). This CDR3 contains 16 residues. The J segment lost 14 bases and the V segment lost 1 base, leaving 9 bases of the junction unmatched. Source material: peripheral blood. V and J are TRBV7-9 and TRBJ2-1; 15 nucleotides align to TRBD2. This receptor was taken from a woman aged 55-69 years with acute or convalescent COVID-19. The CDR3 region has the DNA TGTGCCAGCAGCTTAGGGAGGACTAGCGGGGGGGCCTTGGAGTTCTTC. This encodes CASSLGRTSGGALEFF. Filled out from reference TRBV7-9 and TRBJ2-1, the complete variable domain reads DTGVSQNPRHKITKRGQNVTFRCDPISEHNRLYWYRQTLGQGPEFLTYFQNEAQLEKSRLLSDRFSAERPKGSFSTLEIQRTEQGDSAMYLCASSLGRTSGGALEFFGPGTRLTVL.